This T cell receptor (beta chain) stems from a study of blood T cells in healthy people across ages. Overall study findings and caveats: CMV infection status of these donors was not known. Unsorted PBMC input precluded a conclusive naive versus antigen-experienced comparison.

The CDR3 is 17 amino acids. From germline, CDR1 is SGHRS and CDR2 YFSETQ. The V gene end was trimmed by 4 bases and the J gene end by 0 bases; junction bases not matched to a gene: 12. This clonotype came up once. Antigen: not known. Primed by a sample-barcoded 5' primer and a J-beta primer mix, a second PCR proceeded for about 7 to 11 cycles. A single record per CDR3 protein comes from TCRdb applying MiXCR to the 5' RACE reads. Among approximately 600,000 distinct CDR3 sequences listed, around three fifths were seen once. The sample comprised blood. The chain is built from TRBV5-1 and TRBJ1-2; 7 bases agree with TRBD1. This receptor was taken from a man aged 55 to 70 in good health. CDR3 region: CASSLDRDRYSNYGYTF. CDR3 nucleotide sequence: TGCGCCAGCAGCCTAGACCGGGACAGATACTCTAACTATGGCTACACCTTC.